This T cell receptor beta chain derives from a study of memory CD4+ T cells and cytomegalovirus serostatus. The study's findings and limits: The CMV-associated TCR signature appears largely within the CD4+ memory repertoire. CD4+ memory repertoires contained 67 of 164 reported CMV TCRbeta sequences.

Generated by immunoSEQ multiplex PCR, the TCRdb table keeps only in-frame clones and is missing some. Found here are around 50,000 clones, about 73% of them singletons; the top ten hold 0.65% to 0.7%. Germline CDR1 reads LNHNV; CDR2 reads YYDKDF (reference sequence). The junction had 12 bases not matched to a gene; V was cut back by 3 bases and J by 8 bases. There are 16 residues in the CDR3. Details on this clone: What it binds is unknown.

The sort gate was single viable CD3+CD4+CD8-CD45RO+ cells for memory CD4+ T cells. CD4+ T cells were isolated by positive magnetic selection. The specimen was memory CD4+ T cells from blood. This TCR came from an adult in good health and CMV-seronegative. The chain uses TRBV15 and TRBJ2-1, with 8 bases aligning to TRBD1. CDR3 nucleotides: TGTGCCACCAGCAGCGGGGACAGGCATAGTGGGGATGAGCAGTTCTTC. It specifies CATSSGDRHSGDEQFF.